The rows below give T cell receptor beta chains drawn from one sample of a study of blood T cell repertoires in COVID-19. The method was immunoSEQ multiplex PCR; TCRdb's version includes in-frame clones alone and lacks a portion of them. This table holds around 64,000 clones, 90% to 95% found once. What was sequenced was peripheral blood. Receptor source: a human donor in a cohort sampled during active COVID-19. Both conserved end residues are part of each CDR3. D genes are given only for firm matches. Only part of the rows carry a size: once, few, many, or a class if the clone is expanded.

cdr3_aa cdr3_nt v_call d_call j_call clone_size cdr3_length
CASSDLAGGLNEQFF TGTGCCAGCAGCGACCTAGCGGGGGGCCTGAATGAGCAGTTCTTC TRBV11-3 TRBD2 TRBJ2-1 large 15
CASSQSAGGARNIQYF TGCGCCAGCAGCCAATCAGCGGGGGGGGCCAGGAACATTCAGTACTTC TRBV4-1 TRBD2 TRBJ2-4 . 16
CASRYGGSEKLFF TGCGCCAGCAGGTATGGCGGAAGTGAAAAACTGTTTTTT TRBV5-1 . TRBJ1-4 . 13
CASSTRTSGGGTQYF TGTGCCAGCAGCACCCGGACTAGCGGAGGAGGTACGCAGTATTTT TRBV7-2 TRBD2 TRBJ2-3 . 15
CASSHRTGDLWEQYF TGTGCCAGCAGCCACAGGACAGGGGATTTATGGGAGCAGTACTTC TRBV3-1/TRBV3-2 TRBD1 TRBJ2-7 . 15
CASGGTGGPYEQYF TGCGCCAGCGGGGGGACAGGGGGCCCCTACGAGCAGTACTTC TRBV5-1 TRBD1 TRBJ2-7 . 14
CARKKGQGVSSYNSPLHF TGTGCCAGGAAAAAGGGACAGGGGGTGAGCTCCTATAATTCACCCCTCCACTTT TRBV2 TRBD1 TRBJ1-6 . 18
CASSRTGGSNNEQFF TGTGCCAGCAGCCGGACAGGGGGCTCTAACAATGAGCAGTTCTTC TRBV6-4 TRBD1 TRBJ2-1 . 15
CASSSSGAYNEQFF TGTGCCAGCAGCTCAAGCGGAGCTTACAATGAGCAGTTCTTC TRBV7-9 . TRBJ2-1 . 14
CATSRDGRGEQYF TGTGCCACCAGCAGAGATGGCAGGGGCGAGCAGTACTTC TRBV15 . TRBJ2-7 . 13
CSASKPLGQTENYGYTF TGCAGTGCTAGTAAACCCTTGGGACAGACCGAGAACTATGGCTACACCTTC TRBV20-1 TRBD1 TRBJ1-2 once 17
CASSPPYRDNSPLHF TGTGCCAGCAGTCCGCCTTACAGGGATAATTCACCCCTCCACTTT TRBV27 . TRBJ1-6 . 15
CASSFLQAGEKLFF TGTGCCAGCAGCTTCCTTCAAGCGGGTGAAAAACTGTTTTTT TRBV11-2 . TRBJ1-4 . 14
CASSFQGANQPQHF TGTGCCAGCAGCTTCCAGGGGGCAAATCAGCCCCAGCATTTT TRBV7-9 TRBD1 TRBJ1-5 . 14
CASSPTWTGGNTIYF TGTGCCAGCAGCCCCACCTGGACAGGTGGAAACACCATATATTTT TRBV9 TRBD1 TRBJ1-3 . 15
CASSRDSSAGNTIYF TGTGCCAGCTCACGTGACTCCTCCGCTGGAAACACCATATATTTT TRBV18 . TRBJ1-3 . 15
CASSVGGQANHNEQFF TGTGCCAGCAGCGTAGGGGGACAGGCAAACCACAATGAGCAGTTCTTC TRBV9 TRBD1 TRBJ2-1 . 16
CASSLLGVQETQYF TGTGCCAGCAGCTTATTGGGCGTACAAGAGACCCAGTACTTC TRBV7-6 . TRBJ2-5 . 14
CASSYSQGLNTEAFF TGTGCCAGCAGTTACTCTCAGGGGTTGAACACTGAAGCTTTCTTT TRBV6-5 . TRBJ1-1 once 15
CASRDSNTGELFF TGTGCCAGCAGAGACTCGAACACCGGGGAGCTGTTTTTT TRBV25-1 . TRBJ2-2 . 13
CASSLSGQSSYEQYF TGTGCCAGCAGCTTAAGTGGACAGAGCTCCTACGAGCAGTACTTC TRBV11-2 . TRBJ2-7 . 15
CSASGLAGWQETQYF TGCAGTGCTAGTGGACTAGCGGGATGGCAAGAGACCCAGTACTTC TRBV20-1 TRBD2 TRBJ2-5 . 15
CAWSGIPGEPQHF TGTGCCTGGAGTGGTATTCCCGGGGAGCCCCAGCATTTT TRBV30 . TRBJ1-5 . 13
CASSFVVALYNEQFF TGTGCCAGCAGCTTCGTAGTAGCCCTTTACAATGAGCAGTTCTTC TRBV7-2 . TRBJ2-1 . 15
CASSTDRAAYGYTF TGCGCCAGCAGCACGGACAGGGCAGCCTATGGCTACACCTTC TRBV5-1 TRBD1 TRBJ1-2 . 14
CASRTGTGIGYTF TGTGCCAGCCGGACCGGGACAGGGATCGGCTACACCTTC TRBV28 TRBD1 TRBJ1-2 . 13
CASSASDREFTWDEQYF TGTGCCAGCAGCGCCTCCGACCGGGAGTTCACCTGGGACGAGCAGTACTTC TRBV9 . TRBJ2-7 . 17
CASSYQTTSTKFF TGTGCCAGCAGTTACCAAACGACTAGCACTAAGTTCTTC TRBV6-5 TRBD2 TRBJ2-1 once 13
CASSPRTSSPRVDEQFF TGCGCCAGCAGCCCGCGGACTAGCAGCCCAAGGGTCGATGAGCAGTTCTTC TRBV4-3 TRBD2 TRBJ2-1 once 17
CASSTGTGAYNEQFF TGTGCCAGTAGTACGGGGACAGGGGCCTACAATGAGCAGTTCTTC TRBV19 TRBD1 TRBJ2-1 . 15
CSVDFRKESTDTQYF TGCAGCGTTGATTTCCGTAAGGAGTCCACAGATACGCAGTATTTT TRBV29-1 . TRBJ2-3 . 15
CSAREREGPGNEQFF TGCAGTGCTCGTGAGCGGGAGGGCCCGGGCAATGAGCAGTTCTTC TRBV20-1 TRBD2 TRBJ2-1 . 15
CASSLGGGGNQPQHF TGTGCCAGCAGCTTGGGGGGAGGTGGCAATCAGCCCCAGCATTTT TRBV7-2 . TRBJ1-5 . 15
CASSTPQEGNTIYF TGTGCCAGCAGTACTCCCCAGGAAGGAAACACCATATATTTT TRBV6-5 . TRBJ1-3 . 14
CASSPSGTGGAEQYF TGTGCCAGCAGCCCGAGCGGGACAGGGGGCGCCGAGCAGTACTTC TRBV7-3 TRBD1 TRBJ2-7 . 15
CSALTGNTIYF TGCAGTGCCCTAACTGGAAACACCATATATTTT TRBV20-1 . TRBJ1-3 . 11
CASSLSAQGAYGYTF TGTGCCAGCAGCTTATCCGCACAGGGGGCCTATGGCTACACCTTC TRBV7-2 TRBD1 TRBJ1-2 . 15
CASSLAMGQGPDSF TGTGCCAGCAGCTTGGCCATGGGACAGGGGCCTGATTCCTTT TRBV5-4 TRBD1 TRBJ1-1 . 14
CASSLSSGGLGNTEAFF TGTGCCAGCTCCCTTTCCTCAGGGGGCTTGGGGAACACTGAAGCTTTCTTT TRBV18 TRBD1 TRBJ1-1 . 17
CASLTGMNTEAFF TGTGCCAGCCTTACAGGGATGAACACTGAAGCTTTCTTT TRBV7-2 . TRBJ1-1 . 13
CASSLAGGPQSGELFF TGTGCTAGCAGCTTGGCGGGGGGTCCTCAGTCCGGGGAGCTGTTTTTT TRBV7-7 TRBD2 TRBJ2-2 once 16
CSAPRGYEQYF TGCAGTGCTCCCAGGGGTTACGAGCAGTACTTC TRBV20-1 . TRBJ2-7 . 11
CASSTGANTEAFF TGTGCCAGCAGCACAGGGGCGAACACTGAAGCTTTCTTT TRBV2 TRBD1 TRBJ1-1 . 13
CASSTRQGGNTIYF TGTGCCAGTAGTACCCGACAGGGAGGAAACACCATATATTTT TRBV19 TRBD1 TRBJ1-3 . 14
CASTGQRDQPQHF TGTGCCAGCACGGGCCAGAGGGATCAGCCCCAGCATTTT TRBV2 . TRBJ1-5 . 13